The T cell receptor (beta chain) described here comes from a study of blood T cell repertoires in COVID-19. The data were produced by immunoSEQ multiplex PCR, yet TCRdb's version contains in-frame clones alone and is incomplete. The data show under 300,000 clones, 70% to 90% seen once. The CDR3 spans 13 residues. Trimming left V 1 base short and J 3 bases short, with 7 bases between. The receptor was derived from a woman aged 25 to 39 with acute or convalescent COVID-19. The V gene is TRBV12-3 or TRBV12-4, the J gene TRBJ2-7; no reliable D call. The sequenced sample consisted of peripheral blood. As DNA, the CDR3 is TGTGCCAGCAGTTTAGACCAGATCTACGAGCAGTACTTC. It codes for CASSLDQIYEQYF.